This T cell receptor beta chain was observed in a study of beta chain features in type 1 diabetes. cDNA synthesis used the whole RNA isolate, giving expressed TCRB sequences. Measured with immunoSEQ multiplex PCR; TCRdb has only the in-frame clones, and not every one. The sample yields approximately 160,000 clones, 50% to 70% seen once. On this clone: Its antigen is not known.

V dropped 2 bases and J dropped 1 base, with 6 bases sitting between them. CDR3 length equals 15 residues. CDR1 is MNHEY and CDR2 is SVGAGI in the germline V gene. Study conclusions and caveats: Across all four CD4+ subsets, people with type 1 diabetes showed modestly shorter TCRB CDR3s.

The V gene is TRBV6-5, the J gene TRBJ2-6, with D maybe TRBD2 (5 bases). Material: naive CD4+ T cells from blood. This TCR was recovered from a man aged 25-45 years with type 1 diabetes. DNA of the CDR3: TGTGCCAGCAGTTACGGAGGTTCTGGGGCCAACGTCCTGACTTTC. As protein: CASSYGGSGANVLTF.